This T cell receptor beta chain was identified in a study of T-cell memory formation after mild COVID-19. The CDR3 extends over 12 amino acids. V dropped 3 bases and J dropped 4 bases, with 8 bases sitting between them. In germline, CDR1 is GTSNPN, CDR2 SVGIG (reference sequence). Employing constant-segment primers, 5'RACE generated TCR alpha and TCR beta cDNA libraries bearing sample barcodes and UMIs. TCRdb re-derived calls from the 5' RACE reads in MiXCR, one entry per CDR3 protein. The sample carries roughly 400,000 distinct CDR3 sequences, approximately 15% recorded once. The sample consisted of PBMCs or a T cell subset sorted from them (not recorded which). The TCR originated in a man aged 18 to 30 who had mild COVID-19 (a few samples of this study predate the infection). Cell type and time point are not known. J is TRBJ2-3 and V is TRBV30, with D unclear. The CDR3 spells CAWSAPSDTQYF. The DNA of the CDR3 is TGTGCCTGGAGCGCCCCCTCAGATACGCAGTATTTT.